Here is one T cell receptor (beta chain) with its context. The CDR3 runs to 17 residues. Per the germline V gene, CDR1 is MGHRA and CDR2 is YSYEKL. Trimming removed 1 base from V and 3 bases from J; junction bases left unmatched: 11. The sample belongs to a study of blood T cell repertoires in COVID-19. The overall study: The cDNA or gDNA used as material had been derived from T cells, B-cell-depleted T cells, or PBMCs.

Sequencing was performed with immunoSEQ multiplex PCR; in TCRdb, only in-frame clones are kept and a portion is missing. This sample yields roughly 190,000 clones, of which over 70% are seen a single time; roughly 2.8% belongs to the top ten. The J gene is TRBJ1-1, the V gene TRBV4-1; 7 bases line up with TRBD1. Sample: peripheral blood. The origin of this receptor is a man between 45 and 60 years old with active or convalescent COVID-19. The CDR3 nucleotides are TGCGCCAGCAGCCAAGCCACAGGGGCCACGGATTACACTGAAGCTTTCTTT. This gives the protein CASSQATGATDYTEAFF.